The rows below give T cell receptor beta chains drawn from one sample of a study of cytomegalovirus exposure and HLA in healthy donors. Using immunoSEQ multiplex PCR, the repertoire was profiled, and TCRdb retains in-frame clones only, with some absent. The data show about 110,000 clones, about four fifths seen once. Sequenced material: PBMCs. These receptors all come from a woman in her twenties or thirties in good health and CMV-seronegative. Both conserved end residues are part of each CDR3. Each record gives: D gene, clone size, J gene, V gene, CDR3 protein, CDR3 DNA. D genes are given only for firm matches. For some rows the clone size is stated as once, few or many, or as a class when expanded; others skip it.

>-|-|TRBJ2-7|TRBV4-1
CASRHGPRGEQYF
TGCGCCAGCAGACACGGGCCCCGGGGCGAGCAGTACTTC
>-|-|TRBJ1-1|TRBV28
CASSAGPMNTEAFF
TGTGCCAGCAGTGCGGGGCCTATGAACACTGAAGCTTTCTTT
>-|-|TRBJ1-6|TRBV11-2
CASSAIAGRTSPLHF
TGTGCCAGCAGCGCGATCGCGGGACGGACTTCACCCCTCCACTTT
>-|-|TRBJ1-5|TRBV19
CASSLRTRTYSNQPQHF
TGTGCCAGTAGTCTAAGGACACGAACTTATAGCAATCAGCCCCAGCATTTT
>TRBD1|-|TRBJ1-4|TRBV5-1
CASSRVPGQGANEKLFF
TGCGCCAGCAGCAGGGTCCCGGGACAGGGTGCTAATGAAAAACTGTTTTTT
>TRBD1|few|TRBJ1-1|TRBV2
CASSGQGRTEAFF
TGTGCCAGCAGTGGACAGGGCCGGACTGAAGCTTTCTTT
>-|-|TRBJ2-7|TRBV4-1
CASSQGVRAYEQYF
TGCGCCAGCAGCCAAGGGGTGAGGGCCTACGAGCAGTACTTC
>TRBD2|-|TRBJ2-7|TRBV5-1
CASSYGTSGYHYEQYF
TGCGCCAGCAGCTATGGGACTAGCGGGTATCACTACGAGCAGTACTTC
>TRBD2|-|TRBJ2-1|TRBV19
CASDSGGSSYNEQFF
TGTGCCAGTGATTCGGGCGGGAGCTCCTACAATGAGCAGTTCTTC
>TRBD1|-|TRBJ2-6|TRBV28
CASTLRGPGANVLTF
TGTGCCAGCACCCTCAGGGGGCCTGGGGCCAACGTCCTGACTTTC
>-|-|TRBJ1-1|TRBV7-8
CASSLVRGTEAFF
TGTGCCAGCAGCTTAGTTAGGGGGACTGAAGCTTTCTTT
>TRBD2|-|TRBJ2-1|TRBV28
CASISPGLGGEQFF
TGTGCCAGCATCTCACCGGGACTAGGCGGTGAGCAGTTCTTC
>-|-|TRBJ2-7|TRBV5-1
CASSSSPGGGYEQYF
TGCGCCAGCAGCAGCTCGCCCGGGGGAGGCTACGAGCAGTACTTC
>-|-|TRBJ2-2|TRBV19
CASSPAGELFF
TGTGCCAGTAGTCCCGCCGGGGAGCTGTTTTTT
>-|-|TRBJ2-7|TRBV5-1
CASSWKGQIQAEQYF
TGCGCCAGCAGCTGGAAAGGTCAGATCCAGGCCGAGCAGTACTTC
>TRBD1|-|TRBJ1-4|TRBV7-9
CASSRTYGQGLFRKLFF
TGTGCCAGCAGCCGGACCTATGGACAGGGTTTGTTTAGAAAACTGTTTTTT
>-|-|TRBJ1-5|TRBV7-2
CASSLRERQPQHF
TGTGCCAGCAGCTTAAGGGAGCGACAGCCCCAGCATTTT
>-|few|TRBJ1-2|TRBV7-8
CASSLLEGVDYGYTF
TGTGCCAGCAGCTTACTAGAGGGGGTGGACTATGGCTACACCTTC
>-|-|TRBJ2-1|TRBV29-1
CSVETLTYNEQFF
TGCAGCGTTGAAACCCTAACTTACAATGAGCAGTTCTTC
>-|-|TRBJ1-1|TRBV7-9
CASSITKAGRGEAFF
TGTGCCAGCAGCATAACCAAGGCGGGTCGGGGTGAAGCTTTCTTT
>TRBD1|-|TRBJ2-7|TRBV7-6
CASSPSEGATYEQYF
TGTGCCAGCAGCCCAAGCGAGGGGGCAACCTACGAGCAGTACTTC
>-|once|TRBJ1-1|TRBV6-1
CASSPGSWNTEAFF
TGTGCCAGCAGTCCCGGGAGTTGGAACACTGAAGCTTTCTTT
>TRBD2|-|TRBJ2-1|TRBV7-8
CASSPIAGGSYNEQFF
TGTGCCAGCAGCCCGATAGCGGGAGGAAGTTACAATGAGCAGTTCTTC
>-|-|TRBJ1-1|TRBV19
CASTLTGMNTEAFF
TGTGCCAGTACCCTCACAGGGATGAACACTGAAGCTTTCTTT
>-|-|TRBJ2-5|TRBV5-4
CASSFPGQETQYF
TGTGCCAGCAGCTTCCCGGGGCAAGAGACCCAGTACTTC
>-|-|TRBJ2-1|TRBV7-9
CASSLGGHNEQFF
TGTGCCAGCAGCTTAGGGGGGCACAATGAGCAGTTCTTC
>-|-|TRBJ2-1|TRBV19
CASSMGAARDEQFF
TGTGCCAGTAGTATGGGGGCGGCCAGGGATGAGCAGTTCTTC
>TRBD2|-|TRBJ2-3|TRBV7-3
CASSLKGASGRGVIGTDTQYF
TGTGCCAGCAGCTTAAAAGGCGCTAGCGGAAGGGGAGTTATTGGCACAGATACGCAGTATTTT
>TRBD2|-|TRBJ2-1|TRBV5-4
CASSFEMTAGEGQFF
TGTGCCAGCAGCTTTGAAATGACAGCGGGAGAGGGACAGTTCTTC
>-|few|TRBJ1-2|TRBV7-9
CASSLEGPRTF
TGTGCCAGCAGCTTAGAGGGGCCTCGGACCTTC
>-|-|TRBJ1-4|TRBV11-2
CASSLVSGLTTNEKLFF
TGTGCCAGCAGCTTAGTTAGCGGGTTGACAACTAATGAAAAACTGTTTTTT
>TRBD2|-|TRBJ2-3|TRBV5-6
CASSLPSGSTDTQYF
TGTGCCAGCAGCTTGCCTAGCGGGAGCACAGATACGCAGTATTTT
>TRBD1|-|TRBJ2-7|TRBV5-4
CASSNRGTYEQYF
TGTGCCAGCAGCAACAGGGGGACATACGAGCAGTACTTC
>-|-|TRBJ1-1|TRBV18
CASSMAGNTEAFF
TGTGCCAGCTCTATGGCGGGGAACACTGAAGCTTTCTTT
>TRBD1|-|TRBJ1-1|TRBV30
CAWSSRQGRRVFF
TGTGCCTGGAGTTCCCGACAGGGGAGGCGGGTTTTCTTT
>TRBD2|-|TRBJ2-2|TRBV5-1
CASSFMASGNTGELFF
TGCGCCAGCAGCTTCATGGCTAGCGGGAACACCGGGGAGCTGTTTTTT
>-|-|TRBJ2-7|TRBV18
CASSPPIRDSTSYEQYF
TGTGCCAGCTCACCACCGATCCGGGACTCAACTTCATACGAGCAGTACTTC
>-|-|TRBJ2-3|TRBV5-6
CASSLVARPDTQYF
TGTGCCAGCAGCTTGGTGGCTAGGCCAGATACGCAGTATTTT
>-|-|TRBJ1-5|TRBV6-1
CASIPSYSNQPQHF
TGTGCCAGCATTCCCTCCTATAGCAATCAGCCCCAGCATTTT
>-|-|TRBJ2-7|TRBV28
CASSREIWEQYF
TGTGCCAGCAGTCGAGAAATATGGGAGCAGTACTTC
>TRBD2|once|TRBJ2-1|TRBV7-8
CASSARRLAGAENEQFF
TGTGCCAGCAGCGCTAGAAGGCTAGCGGGAGCGGAGAATGAGCAGTTCTTC
>-|-|TRBJ2-7|TRBV11-3
CASSPGQTYEQYF
TGTGCCAGCAGCCCGGGTCAGACCTACGAGCAGTACTTC
>TRBD1|-|TRBJ1-5|TRBV6-5
CASKPTGVINQPQHF
TGTGCCAGCAAGCCCACAGGGGTCATTAATCAGCCCCAGCATTTT
>TRBD1|-|TRBJ1-3|TRBV7-9
CSSSSWTGSGNTIYF
TGTTCCAGCAGCTCCTGGACAGGGTCTGGAAACACCATATATTTT
>-|-|TRBJ2-2|TRBV28
CATWRPGTGELFF
TGTGCCACCTGGCGCCCGGGCACCGGGGAGCTGTTTTTT
>TRBD1|-|TRBJ1-4|TRBV6-5
CASSPEGGSEKLFF
TGTGCCAGCAGCCCGGAAGGGGGCAGTGAAAAACTGTTTTTT
>TRBD2|once|TRBJ2-7|TRBV7-2
CASSSPAGESEQYF
TGTGCCAGCAGCTCCCCCGCGGGGGAGTCGGAGCAGTACTTC
>TRBD1|-|TRBJ1-2|TRBV5-1
CASSISGTGNGYTF
TGCGCCAGCAGCATTTCCGGGACAGGGAACGGCTACACCTTC
>TRBD2|-|TRBJ2-1|TRBV6-4
CVSSVLAGGPEQFF
TGTGTCAGCAGTGTACTAGCGGGAGGCCCTGAGCAGTTCTTC
>TRBD2|once|TRBJ2-4|TRBV6-1
CASRLAGENIQYF
TGTGCCAGCCGACTAGCGGGAGAGAACATTCAGTACTTT
>-|-|TRBJ2-7|TRBV29-1
CSVEHLGSYEQYF
TGCAGCGTTGAACACCTAGGATCCTACGAGCAGTACTTC
>TRBD1|-|TRBJ1-2|TRBV19
CASSRQGVVYGYTF
TGTGCCAGTAGTCGACAGGGGGTAGTGTATGGCTACACCTTC
>-|medium-sized|TRBJ2-7|TRBV19
CASSISVGHYEQYF
TGTGCCAGTAGTATTTCGGTGGGCCACTACGAGCAGTACTTC
>-|-|TRBJ2-3|TRBV2
CASSERRAPDTQYF
TGTGCCAGCAGTGAACGGAGGGCCCCAGATACGCAGTATTTT
>TRBD2|-|TRBJ2-2|TRBV7-9
CASSARLAAPNTGELFF
TGTGCCAGCAGCGCCCGACTAGCGGCACCGAACACCGGGGAGCTGTTTTTT
>-|-|TRBJ2-1|TRBV9
CASSVDRGPYNEQFF
TGTGCCAGCAGCGTCGACAGAGGTCCCTACAATGAGCAGTTCTTC
>-|-|TRBJ1-3|TRBV6-5
CASSYSQASGNTIYF
TGTGCCAGCAGTTACTCGCAGGCCTCTGGAAACACCATATATTTT
>TRBD2|-|TRBJ2-1|TRBV27
CASSLLSSGSSDEQFF
TGTGCCAGCAGTTTATTATCTAGCGGGAGCTCCGATGAGCAGTTCTTC